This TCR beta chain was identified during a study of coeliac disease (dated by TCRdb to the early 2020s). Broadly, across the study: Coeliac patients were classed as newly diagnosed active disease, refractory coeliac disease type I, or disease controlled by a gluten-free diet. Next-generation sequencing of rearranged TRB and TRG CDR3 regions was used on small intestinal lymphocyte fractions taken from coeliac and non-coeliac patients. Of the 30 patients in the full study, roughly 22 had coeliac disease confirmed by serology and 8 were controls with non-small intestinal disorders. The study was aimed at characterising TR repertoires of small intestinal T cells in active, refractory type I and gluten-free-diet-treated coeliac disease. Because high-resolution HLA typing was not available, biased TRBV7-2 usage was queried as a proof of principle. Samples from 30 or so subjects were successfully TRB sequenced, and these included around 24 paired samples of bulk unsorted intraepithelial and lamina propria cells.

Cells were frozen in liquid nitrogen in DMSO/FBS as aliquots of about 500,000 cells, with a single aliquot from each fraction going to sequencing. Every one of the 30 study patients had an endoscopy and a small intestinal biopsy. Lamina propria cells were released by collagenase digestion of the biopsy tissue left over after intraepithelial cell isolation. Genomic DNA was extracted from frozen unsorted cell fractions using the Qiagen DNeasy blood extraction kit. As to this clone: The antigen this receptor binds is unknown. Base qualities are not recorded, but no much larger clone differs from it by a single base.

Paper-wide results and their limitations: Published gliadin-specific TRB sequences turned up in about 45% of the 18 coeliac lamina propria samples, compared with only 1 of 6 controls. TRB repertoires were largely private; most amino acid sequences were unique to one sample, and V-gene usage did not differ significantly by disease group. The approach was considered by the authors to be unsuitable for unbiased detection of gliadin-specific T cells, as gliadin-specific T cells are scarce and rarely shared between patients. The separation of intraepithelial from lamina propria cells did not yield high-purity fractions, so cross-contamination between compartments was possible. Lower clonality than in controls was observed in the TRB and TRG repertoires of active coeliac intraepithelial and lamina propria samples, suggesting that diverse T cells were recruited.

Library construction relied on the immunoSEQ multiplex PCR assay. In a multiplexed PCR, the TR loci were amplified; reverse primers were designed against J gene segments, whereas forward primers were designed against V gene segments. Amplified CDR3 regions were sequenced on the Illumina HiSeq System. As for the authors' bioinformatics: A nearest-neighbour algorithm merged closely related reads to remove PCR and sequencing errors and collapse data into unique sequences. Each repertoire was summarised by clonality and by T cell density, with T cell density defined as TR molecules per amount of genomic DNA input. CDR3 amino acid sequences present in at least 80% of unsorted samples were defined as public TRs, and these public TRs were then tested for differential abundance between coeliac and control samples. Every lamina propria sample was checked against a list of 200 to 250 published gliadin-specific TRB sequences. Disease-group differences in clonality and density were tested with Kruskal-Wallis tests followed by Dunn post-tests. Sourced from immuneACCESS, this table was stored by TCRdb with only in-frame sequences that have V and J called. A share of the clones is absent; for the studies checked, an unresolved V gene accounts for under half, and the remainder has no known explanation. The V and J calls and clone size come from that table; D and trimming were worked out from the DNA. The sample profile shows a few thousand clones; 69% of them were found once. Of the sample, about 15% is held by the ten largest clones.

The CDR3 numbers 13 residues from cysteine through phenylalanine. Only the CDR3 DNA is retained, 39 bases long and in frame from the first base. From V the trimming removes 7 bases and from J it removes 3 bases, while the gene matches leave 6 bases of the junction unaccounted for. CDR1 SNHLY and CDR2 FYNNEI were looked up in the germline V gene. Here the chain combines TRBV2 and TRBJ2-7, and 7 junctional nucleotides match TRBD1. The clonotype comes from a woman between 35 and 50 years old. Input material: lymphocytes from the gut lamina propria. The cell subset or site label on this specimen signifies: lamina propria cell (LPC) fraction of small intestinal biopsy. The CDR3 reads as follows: CASTIGQDYEQYF. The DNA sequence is TGTGCCAGCACCATAGGACAGGACTACGAGCAGTACTTC.